The rows below give T cell receptor beta chains drawn from one sample of a study of post-analysis software for immune sequencing data. MiXCR, run by TCRdb on the PCR reads, gives a single entry per CDR3 protein. The sample consists of a few hundred thousand distinct CDR3 sequences, less than 40% of them appearing once. The sequenced sample consisted of blood. These receptors originate from a girl aged 2-17 years with multiple sclerosis. Each CDR3 is given with its conserved first and last residue. A D gene is named only where the DNA matches it firmly. A clone size is listed for some rows: how often the clone was seen (once, few, many), or a class if it is expanded.

j_gene,v_gene,d_gene,abundance,CDR3aa,CDR3nt
TRBJ2-2,TRBV3-1,TRBD1,NA,CASSQPRTGAGTGELFF,TGTGCCAGCAGCCAACCCCGGACAGGGGCCGGCACCGGGGAGCTGTTTTTT
TRBJ2-7,TRBV15,TRBD1,NA,CATSKPGQGVYEQYF,TGTGCCACCAGCAAGCCGGGACAGGGCGTCTACGAGCAGTACTTC
TRBJ2-2,TRBV20-1,TRBD1,NA,CSAKSQGAYTGELFF,TGCAGTGCTAAGTCGCAGGGGGCTTACACCGGGGAGCTGTTTTTT
TRBJ1-5,TRBV29-1,TRBD1,NA,CSVAGGNQPQHF,TGCAGCGTTGCAGGGGGAAATCAGCCCCAGCATTTT
TRBJ1-6,TRBV6-6,NA,NA,CASKAGGNSPLHF,TGTGCCAGCAAGGCCGGGGGAAATTCACCCCTCCACTTT
TRBJ2-5,TRBV5-1,TRBD2,many,CASSPEGTSGAQETQYF,TGCGCCAGCAGCCCCGAGGGGACTAGCGGGGCCCAAGAGACCCAGTACTTC
TRBJ2-7,TRBV5-1,TRBD1,NA,CASSLAGQGEGEQYF,TGCGCCAGCAGCTTGGCCGGGCAGGGGGAAGGCGAGCAGTACTTC
TRBJ2-1,TRBV9,TRBD1,NA,CASSGNIRGRTSYNEQFF,TGTGCCAGCAGCGGGAACATTAGGGGGCGAACCTCCTACAATGAGCAGTTCTTC
TRBJ2-7,TRBV12-3/TRBV12-4,TRBD2,many,CASSRGTSGAYEQYF,TGTGCCAGCAGCCGAGGGACTAGCGGGGCTTACGAGCAGTACTTC
TRBJ1-2,TRBV27,NA,many,CASSLAAGASGYTF,TGTGCCAGCAGTTTAGCGGCAGGGGCGAGCGGCTACACCTTC
TRBJ2-1,TRBV5-5,NA,few,CASNRRGDEQFF,TGTGCCAGCAACCGGCGGGGAGATGAGCAGTTCTTC
TRBJ2-7,TRBV6-5,NA,few,CASSLSGRGTYEQYF,TGTGCCAGCAGTTTGTCTGGCAGAGGTACCTACGAGCAGTACTTC
TRBJ2-1,TRBV3-1,NA,few,CASSQVRGGEQFF,TGTGCCAGCAGCCAAGTCCGGGGCGGTGAGCAGTTCTTC
TRBJ2-1,TRBV6-6,TRBD2,NA,CASSFQTSGGHNEQFF,TGTGCCAGCAGCTTCCAGACTAGCGGGGGCCACAATGAGCAGTTCTTC
TRBJ2-5,TRBV12-3/TRBV12-4,NA,few,CASSPMLGETQYF,TGTGCCAGCAGCCCTATGTTAGGAGAGACCCAGTACTTC
TRBJ2-5,TRBV20-1,NA,NA,CSARYKGETQYF,TGCAGTGCTAGATATAAGGGAGAGACCCAGTACTTC
TRBJ2-2,TRBV6-6,NA,NA,CASSYSSNRVRTGELFF,TGTGCCAGCAGTTACTCGAGTAACAGGGTACGCACCGGGGAGCTGTTTTTT
TRBJ2-1,TRBV12-3/TRBV12-4,NA,NA,CASSFAGTSISEFF,TGTGCCAGCAGTTTCGCCGGGACTTCTATATCCGAGTTCTTC
TRBJ2-1,TRBV29-1,NA,NA,CSVEGSAGTRYFSYNEQFF,TGCAGCGTTGAGGGTAGTGCAGGGACACGATATTTTTCCTACAATGAGCAGTTCTTC
TRBJ1-2,TRBV29-1,TRBD1,many,CSVTVGQANYGYTF,TGCAGCGTCACTGTGGGACAGGCGAACTATGGCTACACCTTC